The 3 T cell receptor beta chains presented below share a single source sample, sequenced in a study of identical twins. In TCRdb, the 5' RACE reads were re-called with MiXCR into one record per CDR3 protein. The sample has 570,000 or so distinct CDR3 sequences, just under 10% seen once. These sequences were also reported in another study, on yellow fever vaccine responses in identical twins.

The material sequenced was PBMCs. The receptors stem from a woman aged 18-29 years in good health.

This clonotype was detected ten times or more. The chain recombines TRBV15 with TRBJ2-7, with a possible D match to TRBD1 (5 bases). With 3 bases removed from V and 2 bases from J, the gap between germline ends came to 17 bases. CDR1 and CDR2 from the germline V gene are LNHNV and YYDKDF (reference sequence). The CDR3 loop spans 16 amino acids. The CDR3 sequence: CATSRDHRTVPYEQYF. DNA of the CDR3: TGTGCCACCAGCAGGGACCACAGGACGGTCCCCTACGAGCAGTACTTC.

The V and J genes are TRBV20-1 and TRBJ2-1, with D unresolved. V lost 2 bases and J 8 bases, leaving 13 bases between the germline ends. Germline V gene sequence: CDR1 DFQATT, CDR2 SNEGSKA (reference sequence). This CDR3 region has 13 residues. The CDR3 is CSARNPTTDEQFF. CDR3 in DNA: TGCAGTGCTAGAAATCCCACCACAGATGAGCAGTTCTTC.

This clonotype was observed a few times. V is TRBV30 and J is TRBJ2-7; possibly TRBD1 for D (5 bases). The V gene lost 1 base and the J gene lost 1 base, with 11 bases spanning the gap. Per germline, CDR1 GTSNPN and CDR2 SVGIG (reference sequence). The length of the CDR3 is 14 residues. The CDR3 region is CAWSGQFASYEQYF. The CDR3 DNA reads as TGTGCCTGGAGTGGACAGTTTGCTTCCTACGAGCAGTACTTC.